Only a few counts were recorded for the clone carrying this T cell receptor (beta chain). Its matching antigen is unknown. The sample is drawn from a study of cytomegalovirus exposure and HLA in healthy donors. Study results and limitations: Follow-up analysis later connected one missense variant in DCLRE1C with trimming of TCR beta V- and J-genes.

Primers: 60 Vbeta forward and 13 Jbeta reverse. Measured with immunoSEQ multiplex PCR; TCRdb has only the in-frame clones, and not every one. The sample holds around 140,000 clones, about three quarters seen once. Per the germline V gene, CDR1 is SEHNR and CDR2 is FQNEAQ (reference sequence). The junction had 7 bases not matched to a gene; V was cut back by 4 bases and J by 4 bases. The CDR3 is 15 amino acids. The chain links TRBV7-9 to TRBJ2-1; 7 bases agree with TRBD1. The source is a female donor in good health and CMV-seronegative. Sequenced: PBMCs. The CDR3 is CASSSDRVPYNEQFF. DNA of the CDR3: TGTGCCAGCAGCTCCGACAGGGTCCCGTACAATGAGCAGTTCTTC.